One sample yielded the 21 T cell receptor beta chains listed below, sequenced in a study of cytomegalovirus exposure and HLA in healthy donors. PCR involved 60 Vbeta and 13 Jbeta primers. TCRdb keeps only in-frame clones here, not all; method: immunoSEQ multiplex PCR. The sample includes about 130,000 clones, about 76% seen only once; the top ten take around 0.7%. Sequencing was performed on PBMCs. These receptors originate from a man between 18 and 29 years old in good health and CMV-seronegative.

V gene TRBV9 combines with J gene TRBJ2-1; TRBD2 is a possible D gene (6 bases). Trimming removed 3 bases from V and 7 bases from J, with 14 bases in between. Per the germline V gene, CDR1 is SGDLS and CDR2 is YYNGEE. The CDR3 is 14 residues long. CDR3: CASSAAQRGNEQFF. The CDR3 DNA is TGTGCCAGCAGCGCCGCGCAACGGGGGAATGAGCAGTTCTTC.

The chain is built from TRBV14 and TRBJ2-7; D unresolved. Trimming took off 5 bases at V and 2 bases at J, with 4 bases between the two ends. Germline lookup yields CDR1 SGHDN and CDR2 FVKESK. The CDR3 is 11 amino acids. The CDR3 here is CASSNTYEQYF. CDR3 in DNA: TGTGCCAGCAGCAATACCTACGAGCAGTACTTC.

The chain combines TRBV5-1 with TRBJ2-1; TRBD2 matches at 13 bases. Germline V gives CDR1 SGHRS, CDR2 YFSETQ. J lost 4 bases, V lost 4 bases, and 2 bases had no gene match. This CDR3 region has 15 residues. CDR3 in DNA: TGCGCCAGCAGCCTGACTAGCGGGGGGTACAATGAGCAGTTCTTC. Amino acid sequence: CASSLTSGGYNEQFF.

This clone came up a few times. The genes are TRBV14 and TRBJ1-2, with D tentatively TRBD1 (5 bases). CDR1 is SGHDN, CDR2 FVKESK, per germline. CDR3 length: 13 amino acids. V lost 7 bases and J lost 7, with 16 bases in between. The DNA for the CDR3 is TGTGCCAGCAACCGCGGGGGGTTGCGTGGCTACACCTTC. Protein: CASNRGGLRGYTF.

The chain is built from TRBV7-9 and TRBJ1-2; 7 nucleotides match TRBD1. V shed 4 bases, J shed 4 bases, and the junction held 21 bases outside the gene matches. The germline V gene has CDR1 SEHNR and CDR2 FQNEAQ (reference sequence). This CDR3 contains 19 residues. The CDR3 DNA is TGTGCCAGCAGCTGGGGTCTCGTTAGACAGGGCAAGAGGGGCTATGGCTACACCTTC. Protein sequence: CASSWGLVRQGKRGYGYTF.

The chain joins TRBV10-3 to TRBJ1-1; possibly TRBD1 for D (5 bases). This CDR3 comprises 12 residues. V dropped 8 bases and J dropped 3 bases, with 10 bases sitting between them. Germline CDR1 ENHRY, CDR2 SYGVKD. In DNA form, the CDR3 reads TGTGCCATCGACGCCAGGGACACTGAAGCTTTCTTT. It specifies CAIDARDTEAFF.

The chain links TRBV19 to TRBJ1-2; D is uncertain. Germline CDR1 LNHDA, CDR2 SQIVND (reference sequence). V lost 6 bases to trimming and J lost 3 bases, with 11 bases between them. This CDR3 is 13 amino acids long. This CDR3 is CASSGGRHYGYTF. CDR3 nucleotides: TGTGCCAGTAGCGGCGGGAGGCACTATGGCTACACCTTC.

V and J are TRBV29-1 and TRBJ1-1; D remains ambiguous. V was trimmed by 7 bases and J by 1 base, leaving 4 bases between them. Germline lookup yields CDR1 SQVTM and CDR2 ANQGSEA. This CDR3 has 10 amino acids. CDR3: CSGQNTEAFF. The CDR3 nucleotides read TGCAGCGGGCAGAACACTGAAGCTTTCTTT.

The genes are TRBV19 and TRBJ1-1, with D possibly TRBD1 on 5 matching bases. The CDR3 has 11 amino acids. Germline V CDR1 and CDR2: LNHDA, SQIVND (reference sequence). Trimming left V 10 bases short and J 8 bases short, with 14 bases between. CDR3 sequence reads: CATFRGGEAFF. The CDR3, as DNA: TGTGCCACCTTCCGGGGGGGGGAAGCTTTCTTT. The variable domain in full, with the rest retrieved from reference TRBV19 and TRBJ1-1, is DGGITQSPKYLFRKEGQNVTLSCEQNLNHDAMYWYRQDPGQGLRLIYYSQIVNDFQKGDIAEGYSVSREKKESFPLTVTSAQKNPTAFYLCATFRGGEAFFGQGTRLTVV.

This sequence joins TRBV15 and TRBJ2-1; 12 bases align to TRBD2. CDR3 length equals 16 residues. V lost 2 bases, J lost 5 bases, and 4 bases stayed unmatched. The germline CDR1 and CDR2 sequences are LNHNV and YYDKDF (reference sequence). CDR3: CATSRPTSGGNNEQFF. The CDR3 DNA follows: TGTGCCACCAGCAGACCGACTAGCGGGGGTAACAATGAGCAGTTCTTC.

The table lists this clone with a few counts. V and J are TRBV30 and TRBJ2-7; the match to TRBD1 covers 7 bases. This CDR3 spans 12 amino acids. The trim removed 1 base at V and 5 bases at J, leaving 2 bases unmatched. The germline gives CDR1 GTSNPN, CDR2 SVGIG (reference sequence). The CDR3: CAWSGQGNEQYF. In DNA form, the CDR3 reads TGTGCCTGGAGTGGACAGGGCAACGAGCAGTACTTC.

This clone has just one count. The J gene is TRBJ1-6, the V gene TRBV5-1; 10 nucleotides agree with TRBD1. The J segment lost 0 bases and the V segment lost 4 bases, leaving 7 bases of the junction unmatched. The CDR3 has 18 residues. The germline V gene encodes CDR1 SGHRS and CDR2 YFSETQ. CDR3 nucleotides: TGCGCCAGCAGCAAGGGACAGGGGACCAACTCCTATAATTCACCCCTCCACTTT. Protein: CASSKGQGTNSYNSPLHF. Full variable domain (outside the CDR3, taken from reference TRBV5-1 and TRBJ1-6): KAGVTQTPRYLIKTRGQQVTLSCSPISGHRSVSWYQQTPGQGLQFLFEYFSETQRNKGNFPGRFSGRQFSNSRSEMNVSTLELGDSALYLCASSKGQGTNSYNSPLHFGNGTRLTVT.

CDR3 in DNA: TGTGCCAGCAGCACGGACCTAGCGGGGGAGCAGTTCTTC. As protein: CASSTDLAGEQFF. V usage is TRBV7-3 and J usage is TRBJ2-1; TRBD2 matches at 9 bases. Germline-derived CDR1 and CDR2 are SGHTA and FQGTGA. V lost 5 bases to trimming and J lost 10 bases; unmatched junction nucleotides: 6. This CDR3 has 13 amino acids.

The V gene is TRBV4-3, the J gene TRBJ1-1; no reliable D call. The V end lost 4 bases, the J end lost 1 base, and 7 bases lay between the germline ends. There are 13 residues in the CDR3. The germline V gene has CDR1 LGHNA and CDR2 YSLEER. The CDR3 loop is CASSRRQNTEAFF. CDR3 DNA: TGCGCCAGCAGCCGCCGACAGAACACTGAAGCTTTCTTT.

The chain uses TRBV19 and TRBJ2-7, with a weak D call TRBD1 (5 bases). V was trimmed by 3 bases and J by 2 bases, leaving 14 bases between them. The length of the CDR3 is 15 residues. Germline V gene sequence: CDR1 LNHDA, CDR2 SQIVND (reference sequence). The CDR3, as DNA: TGTGCCAGTAGTATTTCGCGGTTCAGGGCCTACGAGCAGTACTTC. Translated, it gives CASSISRFRAYEQYF.

The J gene is TRBJ1-6, the V gene TRBV9; 8 bases fit TRBD1. Germline CDR1 is SGDLS and CDR2 is YYNGEE. V lost 0 bases to trimming and J lost 10 bases; unmatched junction nucleotides: 3. CDR3 length equals 14 residues. DNA for the CDR3: TGTGCCAGCAGCGTAGCTACAGGGGGGTCACCCCTCCACTTT. Protein: CASSVATGGSPLHF.

The rearrangement links TRBV19 to TRBJ2-5, with D possibly being TRBD1 (6 bases). This CDR3 is built from 14 residues. Trimming removed 5 bases at V and 2 bases at J, with 12 bases between. The germline CDR1 and CDR2 sequences are LNHDA and SQIVND (reference sequence). The DNA of the CDR3 is TGTGCCAGTAGTTTCAACAGGGCTCAAGAGACCCAGTACTTC. Amino acids: CASSFNRAQETQYF.

The CDR3 nucleotides are TGTGCCAGCAGCTTGACCCCAATCCAGGGGGCCAAGCAAGAGACCCAGTACTTC. Protein: CASSLTPIQGAKQETQYF. V is TRBV5-6 and J is TRBJ2-5, with TRBD1 matching over 8 bases. In germline, CDR1 is SGHDT, CDR2 YYEEEE. This CDR3 contains 18 residues. V lost 1 base and J lost 2; bases outside the gene matches: 13.

The chain carries TRBV5-1 and TRBJ1-1; D perhaps matches TRBD1 (5 bases). The CDR3 covers 12 residues. Germline assignment: CDR1 SGHRS and CDR2 YFSETQ. Trimming pared 5 bases from V and 10 bases from J, leaving 15 bases between. The CDR3 bases are TGCGCCAGCAGGACAGCGTCGGGGGGAGCTTTCTTT. Encoded protein: CASRTASGGAFF.

The chain combines TRBV7-9 with TRBJ1-6; perhaps TRBD1 as D (6 bases). Trimming took off 6 bases at V and 5 bases at J, with 11 bases between the two ends. The CDR3 runs to 14 residues. Germline V gene lookup returns CDR1 SEHNR and CDR2 FQNEAQ (reference sequence). Here the CDR3 reads CASSTTGNNSPLHF. In DNA, the CDR3 is TGTGCCAGCAGTACTACAGGGAATAATTCACCCCTCCACTTT.

V usage is TRBV5-6 and J usage is TRBJ2-2; a possible D gene is TRBD1 (6 bases). The CDR3 totals 17 residues. Per the germline V gene, CDR1 is SGHDT and CDR2 is YYEEEE. The V gene lost 4 bases and the J gene lost 0 bases, with 16 bases spanning the gap. In DNA, the CDR3 is TGTGCCAGCAGCCTTATAAACAGGGCAGCGAACACCGGGGAGCTGTTTTTT. It is translated as CASSLINRAANTGELFF.